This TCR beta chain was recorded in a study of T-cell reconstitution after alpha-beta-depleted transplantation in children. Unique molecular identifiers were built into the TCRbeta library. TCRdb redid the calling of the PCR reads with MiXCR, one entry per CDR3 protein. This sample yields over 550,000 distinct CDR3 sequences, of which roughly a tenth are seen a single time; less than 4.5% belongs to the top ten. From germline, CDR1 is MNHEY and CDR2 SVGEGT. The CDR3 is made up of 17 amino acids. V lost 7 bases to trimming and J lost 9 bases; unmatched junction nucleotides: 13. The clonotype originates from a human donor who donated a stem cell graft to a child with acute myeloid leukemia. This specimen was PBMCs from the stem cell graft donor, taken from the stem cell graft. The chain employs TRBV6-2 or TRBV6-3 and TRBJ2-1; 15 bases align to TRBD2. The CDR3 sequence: CASTKNPSGLAGGEQFF. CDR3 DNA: TGTGCCAGCACCAAAAATCCCTCGGGACTAGCGGGAGGTGAGCAGTTCTTC.